This T cell receptor (beta chain) originates from a study of T cell repertoires in cytomegalovirus infection. Across the study: CMV epitopes in the study were HLA-C-restricted (recently identified) and HLA-B-restricted (well studied). Both a matching HLA type and CMV infection were indicated by public TCR beta signatures. Study findings and constraints: The ex vivo response showed dominance by HLA-C-restricted CMV-specific TCR beta clonotypes. CMV carriers having the relevant HLA were flagged by cumulative public TCR beta family frequency.

TCRdb re-called the reads through MiXCR, storing one row per CDR3 protein. The table lists under 90,000 distinct CDR3 sequences, roughly half of them singletons. CDR1 is KGHDR, CDR2 SFDVKD, per germline. Germline trimming cut 7 bases from V and 1 base from J; bases unmatched to any gene: 0. The CDR3 has 14 amino acids. This clonotype was detected a few times. As yet, its antigen is unknown. The rearrangement uses TRBV24-1 and TRBJ2-2, with 9 positions matching TRBD1. The clonotype comes from a human donor in good health (CMV status not recorded). Some clones in this sample may be carry-over from other donors' samples. The source material was CD8+ T cells from cultured PBMCs, sampled from culture after CMV antigen stimulation. The CDR3 DNA is TGTGCCACCAGGGGACAGGGGAACACCGGGGAGCTGTTTTTT. Protein: CATRGQGNTGELFF.